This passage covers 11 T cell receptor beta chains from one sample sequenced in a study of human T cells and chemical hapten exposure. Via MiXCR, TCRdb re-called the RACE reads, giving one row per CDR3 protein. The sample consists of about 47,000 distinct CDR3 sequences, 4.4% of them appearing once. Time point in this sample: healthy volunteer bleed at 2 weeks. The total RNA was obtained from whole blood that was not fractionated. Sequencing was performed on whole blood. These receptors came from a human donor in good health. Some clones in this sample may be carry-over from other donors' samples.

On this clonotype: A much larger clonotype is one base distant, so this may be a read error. The chain's CDR3 is CASIKPGQWNTEAFF. As DNA, the CDR3 is TGTGCCAGCATTAAACCGGGACAGTGGAACACTGAAGCTTTCTTT. The rearrangement joins TRBV6-5 to TRBJ1-1; 7 positions match TRBD1. This CDR3 region has 15 residues. V shed 7 bases and J 1 base; nucleotides not matched to a gene: 9. Germline loops: CDR1 MNHEY, CDR2 SVGAGI.

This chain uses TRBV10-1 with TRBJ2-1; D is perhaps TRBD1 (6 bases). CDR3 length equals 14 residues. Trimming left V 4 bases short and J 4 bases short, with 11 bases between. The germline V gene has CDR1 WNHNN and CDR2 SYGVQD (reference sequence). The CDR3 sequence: CASSVSQGYNEQFF. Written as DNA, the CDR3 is TGCGCCAGCAGTGTTAGCCAGGGGTACAATGAGCAGTTCTTC.

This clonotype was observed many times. The CDR3 protein is CASSSPGRDSSYEQYF. The DNA of the CDR3 is TGTGCCAGCAGTTCCCCGGGCCGGGACAGCTCCTACGAGCAGTACTTC. This rearrangement joins TRBV6-5 to TRBJ2-7; 7 bases are a match to TRBD1. The CDR3 runs 16 residues. CDR1 is MNHEY, CDR2 SVGAGI, per germline. After removal of 4 bases from V and 0 bases from J, the junction contained 9 bases not matched to a gene.

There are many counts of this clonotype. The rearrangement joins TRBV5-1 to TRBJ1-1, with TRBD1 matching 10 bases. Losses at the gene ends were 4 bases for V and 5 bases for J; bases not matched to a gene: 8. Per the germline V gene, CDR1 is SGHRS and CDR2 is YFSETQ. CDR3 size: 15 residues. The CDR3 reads CASSPRQGARTEAFF. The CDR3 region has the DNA TGCGCCAGCAGCCCTCGACAGGGGGCGAGGACTGAAGCTTTCTTT.

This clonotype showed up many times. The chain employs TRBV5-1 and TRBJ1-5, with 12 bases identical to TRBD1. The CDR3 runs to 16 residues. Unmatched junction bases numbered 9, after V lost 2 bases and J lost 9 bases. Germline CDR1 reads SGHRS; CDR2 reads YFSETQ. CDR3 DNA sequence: TGCGCCAGCAGCTTCCGGGACAGGGGGCCAGGACGGCCCCAGCATTTT. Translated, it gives CASSFRDRGPGRPQHF.

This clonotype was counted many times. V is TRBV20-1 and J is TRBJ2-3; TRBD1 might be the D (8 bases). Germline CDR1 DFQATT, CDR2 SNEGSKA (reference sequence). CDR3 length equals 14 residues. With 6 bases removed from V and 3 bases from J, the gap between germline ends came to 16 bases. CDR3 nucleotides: TGCAGTGCAACCGGACAGGGAGGGACAGATACGCAGTATTTT. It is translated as CSATGQGGTDTQYF.

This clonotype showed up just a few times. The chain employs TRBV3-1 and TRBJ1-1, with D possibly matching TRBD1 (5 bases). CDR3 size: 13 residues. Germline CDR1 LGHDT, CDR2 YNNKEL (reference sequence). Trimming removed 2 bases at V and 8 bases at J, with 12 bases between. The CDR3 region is CASSQLRGYEAFF. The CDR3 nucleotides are TGTGCCAGCAGCCAACTAAGGGGCTACGAAGCTTTCTTT.

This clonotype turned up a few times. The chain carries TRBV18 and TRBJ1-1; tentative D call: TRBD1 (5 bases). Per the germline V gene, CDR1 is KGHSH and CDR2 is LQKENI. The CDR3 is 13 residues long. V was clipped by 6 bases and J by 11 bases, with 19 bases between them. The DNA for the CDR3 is TGTGCCAGCTCCCCCCCCCCTCCACAGGCCGCTTTCTTT. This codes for CASSPPPPQAAFF.

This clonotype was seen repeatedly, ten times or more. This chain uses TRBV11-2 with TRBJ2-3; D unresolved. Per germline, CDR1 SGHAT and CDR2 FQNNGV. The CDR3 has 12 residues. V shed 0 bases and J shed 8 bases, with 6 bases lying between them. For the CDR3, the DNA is TGTGCCAGCAGCTTAGAGCCAAGTACGCAGTATTTT. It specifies CASSLEPSTQYF.

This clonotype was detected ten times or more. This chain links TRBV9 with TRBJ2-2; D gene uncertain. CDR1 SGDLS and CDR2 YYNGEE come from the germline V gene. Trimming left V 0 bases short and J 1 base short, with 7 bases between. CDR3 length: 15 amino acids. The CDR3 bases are TGTGCCAGCAGCGTAGCGTCGGGGAACACCGGGGAGCTGTTTTTT. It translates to CASSVASGNTGELFF. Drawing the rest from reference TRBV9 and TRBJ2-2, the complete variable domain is DSGVTQTPKHLITATGQRVTLRCSPRSGDLSVYWYQQSLDQGLQFLIQYYNGEERAKGNILERFSAQQFPDLHSELNLSSLELGDSALYFCASSVASGNTGELFFGEGSRLTVL.

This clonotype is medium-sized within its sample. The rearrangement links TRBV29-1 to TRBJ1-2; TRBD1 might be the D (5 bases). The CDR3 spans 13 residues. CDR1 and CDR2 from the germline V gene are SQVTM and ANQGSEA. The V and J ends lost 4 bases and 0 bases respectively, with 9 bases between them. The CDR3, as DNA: TGCAGCGTTGTCAGGGAATCTAACTATGGCTACACCTTC. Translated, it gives CSVVRESNYGYTF.